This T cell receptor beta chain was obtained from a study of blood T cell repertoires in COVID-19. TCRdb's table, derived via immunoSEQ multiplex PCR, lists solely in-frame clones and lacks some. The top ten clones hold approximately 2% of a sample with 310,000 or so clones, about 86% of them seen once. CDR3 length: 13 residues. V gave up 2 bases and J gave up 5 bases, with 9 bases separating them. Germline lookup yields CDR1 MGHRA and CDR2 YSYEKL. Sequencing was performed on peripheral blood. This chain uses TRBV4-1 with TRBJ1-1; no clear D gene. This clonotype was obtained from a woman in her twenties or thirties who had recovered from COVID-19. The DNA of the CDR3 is TGCGCCAGCAGCCAATTTTCACGGACTGAAGCTTTCTTT. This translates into CASSQFSRTEAFF.